The T cell receptor (beta chain) under discussion was sequenced for a study of T-cell reconstitution after alpha-beta-depleted transplantation in children (dated by TCRdb to the mid-2010s). Background for the entire study: T-cell immune reconstitution after TCRalphabeta/CD19-depleted allogeneic hematopoietic cell transplantation in children was quantitatively tracked in the study by means of TCR repertoire profiling. The study at large found these results: The apparently early alphabetaT-cell count recovery about two months after transplant was reportedly dependent on only several hundred rapidly expanded clones derived from non-depleted graft cells. In some patients, the high TCRbeta diversity seen at day 60 was put down to recipient T cells and intrathymic progenitors that had survived conditioning. Hyperexpanded clone frequencies declined over subsequent months; after one year, T-cell counts and TCRbeta diversity were mostly attributed to newly produced T cells.

The sample's treatment or condition, from its label and the paper: allogeneic hematopoietic cell transplantation with graft depleted of TCRalphabeta T cells and CD19 B cells. The transplant recipients were children given TCRalphabeta/CD19-depleted allogeneic hematopoietic cell grafts. Remarks on this clonotype: Its antigen is not yet known. Per-base quality was not reported, and no clone a single base away is much larger than it.

The CDR3 spans 16 residues, from the cysteine through the phenylalanine. This entry keeps only the CDR3 DNA: 48 bases, framed from base 1. V has 1 base trimmed and J has 2 bases trimmed; junction bases matching no gene number 7. CDR1 DFQATT and CDR2 SNEGSKA are derived from the germline V gene (reference sequence). Preparation of the library involved PCR. Instrument used: Illumina HiSeq 2500. To normalize quantification of the TCRbeta repertoire, the TCR libraries were built with molecular barcoding that relied on unique molecular identifiers. TCRdb reanalyzed the raw reads on its own, using fastp at Q25 for trimming and MiXCR for clone calling, and kept in-frame beta chains. Identical CDR3 protein sequences are pooled into one entry, listed with their most common genes and DNA. Present in this sample are 250,000 to 400,000 distinct CDR3 sequences, approximately 20% of which were seen just once. The ten most abundant clones make up roughly 9.8% of the sample.

Recombination joined TRBV20-1 with TRBJ2-3, with 9 middle bases fitting TRBD2. This receptor was taken from a male patient younger than 18 who had a stem cell transplant for acute lymphoblastic leukemia, so the T cells may come from the graft donor. The source was PBMCs, mostly from graft donor cells, collected 180 days after TCRalphabeta/CD19-depleted stem cell transplant. The CDR3 sequence is CSARASGNRVTDTQYF. The DNA is TGCAGTGCTAGAGCTAGCGGGAACAGGGTCACAGATACGCAGTATTTT.